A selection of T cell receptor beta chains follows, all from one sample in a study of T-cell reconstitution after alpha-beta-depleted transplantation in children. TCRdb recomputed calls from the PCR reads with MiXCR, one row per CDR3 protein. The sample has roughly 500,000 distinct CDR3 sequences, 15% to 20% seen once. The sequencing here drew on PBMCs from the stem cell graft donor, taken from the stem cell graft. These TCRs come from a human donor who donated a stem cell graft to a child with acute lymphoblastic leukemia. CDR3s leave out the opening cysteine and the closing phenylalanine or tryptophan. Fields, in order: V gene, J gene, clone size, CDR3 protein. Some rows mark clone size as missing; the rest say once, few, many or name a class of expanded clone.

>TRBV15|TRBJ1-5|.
ATSRTTNQPQH
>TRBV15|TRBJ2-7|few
ATSGSRDRDMYEQY
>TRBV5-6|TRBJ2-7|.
ASSFPGAVYEQY
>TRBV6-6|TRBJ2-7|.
ASTGQLRGQY
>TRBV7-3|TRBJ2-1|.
ASNEWASGYNEQF
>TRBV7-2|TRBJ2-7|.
ASSLWWPPYEQY
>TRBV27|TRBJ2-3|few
ASSLAGSGRSGDTQY
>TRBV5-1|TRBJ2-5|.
ASSLMAGTETQY
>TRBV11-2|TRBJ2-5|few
ASSLPSQETQY
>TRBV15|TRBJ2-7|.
ATSWTSGYEQY
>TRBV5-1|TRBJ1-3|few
ASSLQGMENTIY
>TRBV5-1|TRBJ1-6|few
ASSLAGQGSPLH
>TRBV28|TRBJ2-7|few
ASSRGDNPYEQY
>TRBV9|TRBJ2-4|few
ASSSGTQNIQY
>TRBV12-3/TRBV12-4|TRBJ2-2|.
ASRLTGRNTGELF
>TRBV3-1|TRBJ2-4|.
ASSLPGLAGGGKNIQY
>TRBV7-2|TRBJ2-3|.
ASSLGRGLSTDTQY
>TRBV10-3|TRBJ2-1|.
AISTRDPPYNEQF
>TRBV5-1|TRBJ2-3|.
ASAASTVTDTQY
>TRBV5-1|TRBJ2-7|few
ASSFAPWAEQY
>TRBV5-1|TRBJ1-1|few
ASSFQGPTEAF
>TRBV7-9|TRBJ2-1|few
ASSLVLAGGEEQF
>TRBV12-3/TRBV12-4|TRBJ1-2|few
ASSTDLIGYT
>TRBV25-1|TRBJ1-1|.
ASSARQGRGTEAF
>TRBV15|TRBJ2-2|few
ATMDRNTGELF
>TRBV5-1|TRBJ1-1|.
ASSLKGSMNTEAF
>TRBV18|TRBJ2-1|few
ASSPGVVEQF
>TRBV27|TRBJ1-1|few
ASSVAPGQMNTEAF
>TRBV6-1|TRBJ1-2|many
ASSEGTAHGYT
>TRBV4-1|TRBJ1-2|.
ASSQVVGQYGYT
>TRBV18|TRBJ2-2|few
ASSPLTGTGTGELF